The rows below give T cell receptor beta chains drawn from one sample of a study of PD-L1 blockade in urothelial cancer. Here immunoSEQ multiplex PCR was the method, and the copy in TCRdb shows in-frame clones only, minus some. The table lists around 80,000 clones, around 93% of them singletons. Sequenced material: PBMCs, taken around atezolizumab (anti-PD-L1) treatment. These receptor sequences come from an elderly woman with urothelial cancer. Each CDR3 is given with its conserved first and last residue. The D gene is left open where the match is weak. Clone size appears in some rows only: once, few, many, or a class for an expanded clone.

cdr3_aa: CASSIGRGRLLKNTEAFF; cdr3_nt: TGTGCCAGCAGCATTGGAAGGGGCCGGTTACTGAAGAACACTGAAGCTTTCTTT; clone_size: -; v_call: TRBV2; j_call: TRBJ1-1; d_call: -
cdr3_aa: CASSLGGKGNQPQHF; cdr3_nt: TGTGCCAGCAGTTTAGGAGGGAAGGGCAATCAGCCCCAGCATTTT; clone_size: -; v_call: TRBV28; j_call: TRBJ1-5; d_call: -
cdr3_aa: CASSSRGANYGYTF; cdr3_nt: TGTGCCAGCAGCTCCAGGGGAGCTAACTATGGCTACACCTTC; clone_size: -; v_call: TRBV6-5; j_call: TRBJ1-2; d_call: -
cdr3_aa: CASGANTGELFF; cdr3_nt: TGCGCTTCAGGGGCGAACACCGGGGAGCTGTTTTTT; clone_size: -; v_call: TRBV10-1; j_call: TRBJ2-2; d_call: -
cdr3_aa: CASSLEGPGGGETQYF; cdr3_nt: TGTGCCAGCAGCTTGGAAGGCCCAGGCGGGGGAGAGACCCAGTACTTC; clone_size: -; v_call: TRBV7-2; j_call: TRBJ2-5; d_call: TRBD2
cdr3_aa: CASSVSSRGGGSTDTQYF; cdr3_nt: TGTGCCAGCAGCGTAAGCTCTCGGGGTGGCGGGAGCACAGATACGCAGTATTTT; clone_size: -; v_call: TRBV9; j_call: TRBJ2-3; d_call: -
cdr3_aa: CASSVGASGPYEQYF; cdr3_nt: TGCGCCAGCAGCGTGGGGGCTAGCGGGCCCTACGAGCAGTACTTC; clone_size: -; v_call: TRBV5-1; j_call: TRBJ2-7; d_call: TRBD2
cdr3_aa: CASSLIAGGRINEQFF; cdr3_nt: TGTGCCAGCAGTTTAATAGCGGGAGGTCGTATCAATGAGCAGTTCTTC; clone_size: -; v_call: TRBV28; j_call: TRBJ2-1; d_call: TRBD2
cdr3_aa: CASSLSAGLGNTIYF; cdr3_nt: TGTGCCAGCAGCTTATCGGCAGGCCTTGGAAACACCATATATTTT; clone_size: -; v_call: TRBV7-9; j_call: TRBJ1-3; d_call: -
cdr3_aa: CASSMGPGGTDTQYF; cdr3_nt: TGTGCCAGTAGTATGGGACCGGGGGGCACAGATACGCAGTATTTT; clone_size: -; v_call: TRBV19; j_call: TRBJ2-3; d_call: -
cdr3_aa: CATRTGTDTQYF; cdr3_nt: TGTGCCACCCGGACAGGGACAGATACGCAGTATTTT; clone_size: -; v_call: TRBV28; j_call: TRBJ2-3; d_call: TRBD1
cdr3_aa: CASSLGLAFLNEQFF; cdr3_nt: TGTGCCAGCAGCCTAGGACTAGCGTTTCTCAATGAGCAGTTCTTC; clone_size: -; v_call: TRBV7-3; j_call: TRBJ2-1; d_call: TRBD2
cdr3_aa: CAISESIGFTAGNTIYF; cdr3_nt: TGTGCCATCAGTGAGTCTATTGGTTTTACAGCTGGAAACACCATATATTTT; clone_size: -; v_call: TRBV10-3; j_call: TRBJ1-3; d_call: -
cdr3_aa: CASSLREVDTQYF; cdr3_nt: TGCGCCAGCAGCTTGAGAGAAGTGGATACGCAGTATTTT; clone_size: -; v_call: TRBV5-1; j_call: TRBJ2-3; d_call: -
cdr3_aa: CASSDRQSYGYTF; cdr3_nt: TGCGCCAGCAGTGACCGACAGAGCTATGGCTACACCTTC; clone_size: -; v_call: TRBV10-1; j_call: TRBJ1-2; d_call: -
cdr3_aa: CASSLAGGFWTDTQYF; cdr3_nt: TGTGCCAGCAGCTTAGCTGGAGGATTTTGGACAGATACGCAGTATTTT; clone_size: -; v_call: TRBV11-2; j_call: TRBJ2-3; d_call: -
cdr3_aa: CASSPTGAVAEAFF; cdr3_nt: TGTGCCAGCTCACCTACAGGGGCGGTCGCTGAAGCTTTCTTT; clone_size: -; v_call: TRBV18; j_call: TRBJ1-1; d_call: TRBD1
cdr3_aa: CASSLAGQREAQYF; cdr3_nt: TGCGCCAGCAGCTTGGCCGGGCAGAGGGAGGCCCAGTACTTC; clone_size: -; v_call: TRBV5-1; j_call: TRBJ2-5; d_call: -
cdr3_aa: CASSAPREREGPNTGELFF; cdr3_nt: TGTGCCAGCAGCGCCCCGCGAGAGCGGGAGGGCCCGAACACCGGGGAGCTGTTTTTT; clone_size: -; v_call: TRBV11-2; j_call: TRBJ2-2; d_call: TRBD2
cdr3_aa: CASTSPGQGPQGAFF; cdr3_nt: TGTGCCAGCACCTCCCCGGGACAGGGCCCCCAGGGAGCTTTCTTT; clone_size: -; v_call: TRBV28; j_call: TRBJ1-1; d_call: TRBD1
cdr3_aa: CASSPISIGGSGVNQPQHF; cdr3_nt: TGTGCCAGCTCACCAATCTCCATTGGTGGGTCCGGAGTTAATCAGCCCCAGCATTTT; clone_size: -; v_call: TRBV18; j_call: TRBJ1-5; d_call: -
cdr3_aa: CSPRTGYEQYF; cdr3_nt: TGCAGTCCAAGGACAGGGTACGAGCAGTACTTC; clone_size: -; v_call: TRBV20-1; j_call: TRBJ2-7; d_call: TRBD1
cdr3_aa: CASSRDREDLRTF; cdr3_nt: TGTGCCAGCAGCCGGGACAGGGAGGATCTAAGAACCTTC; clone_size: -; v_call: TRBV5-5; j_call: TRBJ1-2; d_call: TRBD1
cdr3_aa: CATGLAAIQETQYF; cdr3_nt: TGTGCCACCGGACTAGCGGCTATCCAAGAGACCCAGTACTTC; clone_size: -; v_call: TRBV28; j_call: TRBJ2-5; d_call: TRBD2
cdr3_aa: CASSQTSGRGEQFF; cdr3_nt: TGTGCCAGCAGTCAGACTAGCGGGAGAGGGGAGCAGTTCTTC; clone_size: -; v_call: TRBV6-6; j_call: TRBJ2-1; d_call: TRBD2
cdr3_aa: CAIGPSDRGETQYF; cdr3_nt: TGTGCCATCGGACCATCGGACAGGGGAGAGACCCAGTACTTC; clone_size: -; v_call: TRBV10-3; j_call: TRBJ2-5; d_call: TRBD1
cdr3_aa: CATREGGRTEAFF; cdr3_nt: TGTGCCACCAGGGAGGGGGGGCGCACTGAAGCTTTCTTT; clone_size: -; v_call: TRBV28; j_call: TRBJ1-1; d_call: -
cdr3_aa: CASSPLTSPDTQYF; cdr3_nt: TGTGCCAGCTCACCCTTAACCAGTCCGGATACGCAGTATTTT; clone_size: -; v_call: TRBV18; j_call: TRBJ2-3; d_call: -
cdr3_aa: CASSEDSQPNTEAFF; cdr3_nt: TGTGCCAGCAGTGAAGATAGCCAGCCGAACACTGAAGCTTTCTTT; clone_size: few; v_call: TRBV6-1; j_call: TRBJ1-1; d_call: -
cdr3_aa: CSASSGAEQYF; cdr3_nt: TGCAGTGCTAGCTCAGGGGCCGAGCAGTACTTC; clone_size: -; v_call: TRBV20-1; j_call: TRBJ2-7; d_call: -
cdr3_aa: CASNRFGIEQFF; cdr3_nt: TGTGCCAGCAATCGTTTCGGGATAGAGCAGTTCTTC; clone_size: -; v_call: TRBV11-1; j_call: TRBJ2-1; d_call: -
cdr3_aa: CASIAGAYEQYF; cdr3_nt: TGTGCCAGCATAGCGGGAGCCTACGAGCAGTACTTC; clone_size: -; v_call: TRBV6-4; j_call: TRBJ2-7; d_call: TRBD2
cdr3_aa: CASSPRGQGFSASAEQFF; cdr3_nt: TGTGCCAGCTCACCTAGGGGACAGGGGTTTTCCGCAAGTGCTGAGCAGTTCTTC; clone_size: -; v_call: TRBV18; j_call: TRBJ2-1; d_call: TRBD1
cdr3_aa: CASGLAGVSNEQFF; cdr3_nt: TGTGCCAGCGGGCTAGCGGGAGTGAGTAATGAGCAGTTCTTC; clone_size: -; v_call: TRBV7-6; j_call: TRBJ2-1; d_call: TRBD2
cdr3_aa: CASSRTGDEQFF; cdr3_nt: TGTGCCAGCTCACGAACAGGGGACGAGCAGTTCTTC; clone_size: -; v_call: TRBV18; j_call: TRBJ2-1; d_call: TRBD1
cdr3_aa: CAWSVLGLNQPQHF; cdr3_nt: TGTGCCTGGAGTGTTTTGGGACTCAATCAGCCCCAGCATTTT; clone_size: -; v_call: TRBV30; j_call: TRBJ1-5; d_call: -
cdr3_aa: CASSSLPRGRQHF; cdr3_nt: TGTGCCAGCAGCTCCCTCCCGCGGGGACGGCAGCATTTT; clone_size: -; v_call: TRBV7-2; j_call: TRBJ1-5; d_call: -
cdr3_aa: CASSAVRDRGNGYTF; cdr3_nt: TGTGCCAGCAGCGCCGTCCGGGACAGGGGGAATGGCTACACCTTC; clone_size: -; v_call: TRBV5-8; j_call: TRBJ1-2; d_call: TRBD1
cdr3_aa: CASSALLRNTEAFF; cdr3_nt: TGTGCCAGCAGCGCCTTGCTCAGAAACACTGAAGCTTTCTTT; clone_size: once; v_call: TRBV11-2; j_call: TRBJ1-1; d_call: -